This T cell receptor beta chain was recovered during a study of PD-L1 blockade in urothelial cancer. Study summary: Prior exposure to chemotherapy in patients amounted to 0 to 3 regimens received. Once treatment had started, blood was analyzed at 3 weeks (second dose) and again at 6 weeks.

Only one count was recorded for this clone. Clones were sequenced by immunoSEQ multiplex PCR, and TCRdb holds only the in-frame ones, with some missing. Here the sample spans about 52,000 clones, 60% to 80% being singletons. Trimming left V 0 bases short and J 0 bases short, with 6 bases between. CDR3 size: 14 residues. Germline loops: CDR1 SGHRS, CDR2 YFSETQ. The chain recombines TRBV5-1 with TRBJ1-1; D is unresolved. This clonotype was sampled from a man aged 65 to 79 with urothelial cancer. The source was PBMCs, collected around atezolizumab (anti-PD-L1) treatment. DNA of the CDR3: TGCGCCAGCAGCTTGGCTCAGATGAACACTGAAGCTTTCTTT. Residues: CASSLAQMNTEAFF.